This T cell receptor (beta chain) originates from a study of CD4 T cells in relation to SARS-CoV-2 and coronaviruses. The overall study: Shared crossreactive spike epitopes were mapped to their HLA restriction.

CD4+ T cells from unexposed donors were obtained before the COVID-19 pandemic (2011-2018). Naive and memory CD4+ T cells were separated from cryopreserved PBMCs. Germline CDR1 and CDR2: SGHRS and YFSETQ. Between the trimmed V and J ends, which lost 0 bases and 5 bases, there was a span of 14 bases. The CDR3 is made up of 15 amino acids. The protocol was immunoSEQ multiplex PCR, while the TCRdb copy is restricted to in-frame clones and leaves out a portion. The sample lists about 59,000 clones; roughly 85% were seen once. The TCR was taken from a human donor in good health. The chain has TRBV5-1 and TRBJ2-5; weak D call: TRBD2 (7 bases). The sequencing input was memory CD4+ T cells from PBMCs. This CDR3 reads CASSLEGGRTETQYF. In DNA form, the CDR3 reads TGCGCCAGCAGCTTGGAGGGGGGGCGGACGGAGACCCAGTACTTC.